What follows are 19 T cell receptor beta chains derived from one specimen sequenced in a study of blood T cell repertoires in COVID-19. The protocol was immunoSEQ multiplex PCR, while the TCRdb copy is restricted to in-frame clones and leaves out a portion. Of approximately 50,000 clones in the sample, roughly 87% were seen once. Sequenced material: peripheral blood. The receptor set was obtained from a man aged 50 to 59 with active COVID-19.

The chain couples TRBV4-1 to TRBJ2-5; no clear D. The CDR3 is 14 amino acids. The germline V and J ends were trimmed by 7 bases and 1 base, with 13 bases remaining between them. CDR1 and CDR2 (germline): MGHRA, YSYEKL. The CDR3 DNA reads as TGCGCCAGCAAAGGTCCCCAGGCCCAAGAGACCCAGTACTTC. It yields the protein CASKGPQAQETQYF.

The chain recombines TRBV7-9 with TRBJ1-1, with no clear D. Germline CDR1 SEHNR, CDR2 FQNEAQ (reference sequence). V was trimmed by 7 bases and J by 1 base, leaving 10 bases between them. CDR3 size: 13 residues. The CDR3 loop is CASNPIGNTEAFF. The CDR3 coding sequence is TGTGCCAGCAACCCTATTGGGAACACTGAAGCTTTCTTT.

The chain joins TRBV10-2 to TRBJ2-7, with a tentative D call TRBD2 (5 bases). The CDR3 totals 15 residues. CDR1 is WSHSY, CDR2 SAAADI, per germline. V was trimmed by 6 bases and J by 0 bases, leaving 15 bases between them. The CDR3 region has the DNA TGCGCCAGCAGAAGCTCGGGAAGCGGCTCCTACGAGCAGTACTTC. Its translation is CASRSSGSGSYEQYF.

V usage is TRBV30 and J usage is TRBJ1-3, with 7 bases matching TRBD1. V was clipped by 5 bases and J by 3 bases; unmatched bases: 4. This CDR3 is 13 amino acids long. Germline V gene data show CDR1 as GTSNPN and CDR2 as SVGIG (reference sequence). CDR3 protein: CAWETGHGNTIYF. The CDR3 bases are TGTGCCTGGGAGACAGGGCATGGAAACACCATATATTTT.

Comments on this clone: This sample includes further DNA sequences coding for the same CDR3. The chain joins TRBV28 to TRBJ1-5; D perhaps matches TRBD1 (5 bases). Per germline, CDR1 MDHEN and CDR2 SYDVKM. Trimming removed 7 bases at V and 5 bases at J, with 9 bases between. There are 12 residues in the CDR3. The CDR3 region is CASTWGDQPQHF. The DNA for the CDR3 is TGTGCCAGCACCTGGGGGGATCAGCCCCAGCATTTT.

V and J are TRBV18 and TRBJ1-1; no clear D. With 0 bases removed from V and 0 bases from J, the gap between germline ends came to 11 bases. Per the germline V gene, CDR1 is KGHSH and CDR2 is LQKENI. This CDR3 is 16 amino acids long. The CDR3 region is CASSPPGRPMNTEAFF. As DNA, the CDR3 is TGTGCCAGCTCACCACCAGGGAGACCTATGAACACTGAAGCTTTCTTT.

This chain links TRBV18 with TRBJ1-2, with 8 nucleotides matching TRBD1. The germline gives CDR1 KGHSH, CDR2 LQKENI. The length of the CDR3 is 16 residues. With V trimmed by 0 bases and J by 1 base, 4 bases remained unmatched. The CDR3 loop is CASSPPVGQVNYGYTF. The CDR3 bases are TGTGCCAGCTCACCACCGGTGGGACAGGTTAACTATGGCTACACCTTC.

The V and J genes are TRBV21-1 and TRBJ2-2; whether TRBD1, the table's D call, matches the DNA was not checked. TRBV21-1 is a pseudogene locus. The CDR3 covers 15 residues. CDR3 nucleotides: TGTGCCAGCTCGACGGGACAGCCGAACACCGGGGAGCTGTTTTTT. Protein sequence: CASSTGQPNTGELFF.

This clone was counted once. The chain is built from TRBV19 and TRBJ1-4; no reliable D call. This CDR3 has 18 residues. Per the germline V gene, CDR1 is LNHDA and CDR2 is SQIVND (reference sequence). The V end was cut by 5 bases, the J end by 0 bases, with 19 bases between. The CDR3 loop reads CASSGGVGISATNEKLFF. The CDR3 coding sequence is TGTGCCAGTAGTGGCGGGGTTGGAATCTCTGCAACTAATGAAAAACTGTTTTTT.

This chain joins TRBV11-3 and TRBJ2-5, with D hard to call. V gave up 4 bases and J gave up 2 bases, with 11 bases separating them. CDR1 is SGHNT and CDR2 is YENEEA in the germline V gene. The CDR3 totals 14 residues. CDR3 loop: CASSSGTIQETQYF. CDR3 sequence (DNA): TGTGCCAGCAGCTCAGGCACAATACAAGAGACCCAGTACTTC.

The chain carries TRBV21-1 and TRBJ2-1; the tabulated D call, TRBD1, remains unverified against the DNA. TRBV21-1 is tagged as a pseudogene. The CDR3 totals 16 residues. The CDR3, as DNA: TGTGCCAGCAGCAACGATTCCGGGACAATTTACAATGAGCAGTTCTTC. Protein: CASSNDSGTIYNEQFF.

The V call is TRBV30, the J call TRBJ1-5; unclear D gene. This CDR3 comprises 13 residues. Trimming removed 4 bases from V and 4 bases from J, with 11 bases in between. Germline V gene lookup returns CDR1 GTSNPN and CDR2 SVGIG (reference sequence). The CDR3 spells CAWTFGGNQPQHF. CDR3 in DNA: TGTGCCTGGACATTTGGAGGGAATCAGCCCCAGCATTTT. The full variable domain, rest sourced from reference TRBV30 and TRBJ1-5, is SQTIHQWPATLVQPVGSPLSLECTVEGTSNPNLYWYRQAAGRGLQLLFYSVGIGQISSEVPQNLSASRPQDRQFILSSKKLLLSDSGFYLCAWTFGGNQPQHFGDGTRLSIL.

The chain employs TRBV19 and TRBJ2-2; TRBD1 matches at 7 bases. J lost 5 bases, V lost 1 base, and 16 bases had no gene match. The CDR3 spans 19 residues. Germline lookup yields CDR1 LNHDA and CDR2 SQIVND (reference sequence). In nucleotides, the CDR3 is TGTGCCAGTAGTATAGGTGGCCCTAGGACAGGAGAACCAACCGGGGAGCTGTTTTTT. Amino acid sequence: CASSIGGPRTGEPTGELFF.

The chain employs TRBV27 and TRBJ2-3, with 10 bases fitting TRBD1. This CDR3 region has 17 residues. CDR1 and CDR2 from the germline V gene are MNHEY and SMNVEV (reference sequence). Losses at the gene ends were 5 bases for V and 6 bases for J; bases not matched to a gene: 14. The CDR3 protein is CASSPGQGVPLADTQYF. CDR3 bases: TGTGCCAGCAGTCCCGGACAGGGGGTTCCCTTAGCGGATACGCAGTATTTT.

The chain has TRBV7-2 and TRBJ2-1, with 8 positions matching TRBD1. CDR1 is SGHTA and CDR2 is FQGNSA in the germline V gene. The CDR3 is 14 amino acids. The trim removed 3 bases at V and 6 bases at J, leaving 4 bases unmatched. CDR3 in DNA: TGTGCCAGCAGCTTCCGGACAGGGTCCAATGAGCAGTTCTTC. Amino acid sequence: CASSFRTGSNEQFF.

The chain uses TRBV24-1 and TRBJ1-1; D call uncertain. Between the trimmed V and J ends, which lost 7 bases and 0 bases, there was a span of 5 bases. CDR1 KGHDR and CDR2 SFDVKD come from the germline V gene. The CDR3 is 12 residues long. CDR3 nucleotide sequence: TGTGCCACCAGGGGCATGAACACTGAAGCTTTCTTT. Amino acid sequence: CATRGMNTEAFF.

The chain has TRBV27 and TRBJ2-7; D unclear. The germline CDR1 and CDR2 sequences are MNHEY and SMNVEV (reference sequence). V lost 2 bases and J lost 5, with 16 bases in between. This CDR3 spans 15 amino acids. CDR3 DNA sequence: TGTGCCAGCAGTTTAACAAGTATTAGAGGCGACGAGCAGTACTTC. This translates into CASSLTSIRGDEQYF.

The rearrangement links TRBV4-3 to TRBJ2-1; 9 bases line up with TRBD2. The CDR3 has 17 residues. V was clipped by 0 bases and J by 6 bases; unmatched bases: 9. From germline, CDR1 is LGHNA and CDR2 YSLEER. CDR3 region: CASSQDLGFSGSNEQFF. The DNA of the CDR3 is TGCGCCAGCAGCCAAGATCTGGGTTTTAGCGGGAGCAATGAGCAGTTCTTC.

V and J are TRBV19 and TRBJ1-2; D unresolved. The CDR3 consists of 14 residues. The germline CDR1 and CDR2 sequences are LNHDA and SQIVND (reference sequence). Trimming left V 1 base short and J 0 bases short, with 6 bases between. CDR3 nucleotides: TGTGCCAGTAGTATAGTCCAATCTAACTATGGCTACACCTTC. Its protein is CASSIVQSNYGYTF. Full variable domain (remainder filled in from reference TRBV19 and TRBJ1-2): DGGITQSPKYLFRKEGQNVTLSCEQNLNHDAMYWYRQDPGQGLRLIYYSQIVNDFQKGDIAEGYSVSREKKESFPLTVTSAQKNPTAFYLCASSIVQSNYGYTFGSGTRLTVV.